The clone carrying this TCR beta chain occurred once. The protocol was immunoSEQ multiplex PCR, while the TCRdb copy is restricted to in-frame clones and leaves out a portion. The data hold 440,000 or so clones, with 90% observed a single time. The data derive from a study of Ad26.COV2.S vaccination and SARS-CoV-2 variants. The sample's treatment: around 19 received Ad26.COV2.S at low or high dose, single or two shots; 5 received placebo; per-sample allocation not given. Sampling happened 63 days after the first vaccine or placebo injection. What was given as vaccine was an Ad26 vector encoding Wuhan-strain SARS-CoV-2 spike. The CDR3 sequence is 14 residues long. Per germline, CDR1 SQVTM and CDR2 ANQGSEA. The V end lost 2 bases, the J end lost 1 base, and 12 bases lay between the germline ends.

The sequences come from peripheral blood, collected in a trial of Ad26.COV2.S vaccine versus placebo. The chain couples TRBV29-1 to TRBJ2-7; D is possibly TRBD1 (6 bases). This TCR came from a person between 18 and 60 years old who received the Ad26.COV2.S COVID-19 vaccine or a placebo. The CDR3 region has the DNA TGCAGCGTTGAAAGGGCAGGGGATTCCTACGAGCAGTACTTC. Its translation is CSVERAGDSYEQYF.